A selection of T cell receptor beta chains follows, all from one sample in a study of blood T cell repertoires in COVID-19. The data were produced by immunoSEQ multiplex PCR, yet TCRdb's version contains in-frame clones alone and is incomplete. The table has more than 200,000 clones, roughly 84% seen once. The sequenced sample was PBMCs or T cells enriched from blood (not recorded which). The receptors here all came from a man aged 25-40 years in a cohort exposed to, infected with or recovered from COVID-19 (not recorded which). The CDR3 runs from the conserved cysteine through the conserved F or W. A D gene is named only where the DNA matches it firmly. Only some rows state a clone size, as once, few, many or a class for expanded clones.

d_call	j_call	v_call	clone_size	cdr3_nt	cdr3_aa
-	TRBJ1-1	TRBV4-1	-	TGCGCCAGCAGCCAAGGCGCAGGGGTGAACACTGAAGCTTTCTTT	CASSQGAGVNTEAFF
TRBD1	TRBJ1-2	TRBV7-2	-	TGTGCCAGCAGCTTATCGACAGGGGACTTAGACTATGGCTACACCTTC	CASSLSTGDLDYGYTF
-	TRBJ2-6	TRBV7-6	-	TGTGCCAGCAGCTCAAAGGGACACCGCAGCTCGGGGGCCAACGTCCTGACTTTC	CASSSKGHRSSGANVLTF
TRBD2	TRBJ2-1	TRBV4-1	-	TGCGCCAGCAGCCTCCATCGGAGCGGGAGATCGGATCGGTTCTTC	CASSLHRSGRSDRFF
TRBD1	TRBJ1-5	TRBV2	few	TGTGCCAGCAAACGGACAGGGGAAATGCCCCAGCATTTT	CASKRTGEMPQHF
TRBD2	TRBJ2-1	TRBV4-3	-	TGCGCCAGCAGCCAAGATGGACTAGCGGGAGACTATGAGCAGTTCTTC	CASSQDGLAGDYEQFF
-	TRBJ2-1	TRBV25-1	-	TGTGCCAGCAGTGAAGGGGGGACTCGAAACAATGAGCAGTTCTTC	CASSEGGTRNNEQFF
-	TRBJ1-4	TRBV28	-	TGTGCCAGCAGTCCCCAGGGTACAGCCAGGGGTGAAAAACTGTTTTTT	CASSPQGTARGEKLFF
TRBD2	TRBJ2-3	TRBV4-1	-	TGCGCCAGCAGCCAAGATGATATAGCGGGAGCTAAGGGGGATACGCAGTATTTT	CASSQDDIAGAKGDTQYF
TRBD1	TRBJ2-7	TRBV27	-	TGTGCCAGCAGTTTCGGGGGGACAGGGATAAGGTACGAGCAGTACTTC	CASSFGGTGIRYEQYF
TRBD1	TRBJ1-6	TRBV9	-	TGTGCCAGCAGGGGACCGGGACAGGTGAATTCACCCCTCCACTTT	CASRGPGQVNSPLHF
TRBD2	TRBJ2-7	TRBV27	-	TGTGCCAGCAGGGAAGCGGGGACCTACGAGCAGTACTTC	CASREAGTYEQYF
TRBD1	TRBJ1-1	TRBV4-1	-	TGCGCCAGCAGCCAAGATCCAGGACAGGGGTTTTTAGCTGAAGCTTTCTTT	CASSQDPGQGFLAEAFF
TRBD2	TRBJ2-7	TRBV20-1	-	TGCAGTACTAGCGGGAGTTACGAGCAGTACTTC	CSTSGSYEQYF
-	TRBJ1-4	TRBV24-1	-	TGTGCCACCAGATGCGGGGGACATTCAAATGAAAAACTGTTTTTT	CATRCGGHSNEKLFF
TRBD2	TRBJ2-7	TRBV27	-	TGTGCCAGCAGCCGAGAGACTAGCGGGAGGCCCCCCTACGAGCAGTACTTC	CASSRETSGRPPYEQYF
-	TRBJ2-7	TRBV7-9	-	TGTGCCAGCAGCCCAGGCTACGAGCAGTACTTC	CASSPGYEQYF
TRBD1	TRBJ1-5	TRBV7-8	-	TGTGCCAGCAGCTTAGGACAGGGGGCGAATCAGCCCCAGCATTTT	CASSLGQGANQPQHF
TRBD2	TRBJ2-1	TRBV15	-	TGTGCCACCAGTGGCGGGACTAGCGGGTACAATGAGCAGTTCTTC	CATSGGTSGYNEQFF
TRBD2	TRBJ2-3	TRBV4-1	-	TGCGCCAGCAGCCCAAGCGGGGTTAGCACAGATACGCAGTATTTT	CASSPSGVSTDTQYF
-	TRBJ1-2	TRBV7-2	-	TGTGCCAGCAGCCAGACCAGGGGTTCCGGCTATGGCTACACCTTC	CASSQTRGSGYGYTF
TRBD2	TRBJ2-4	TRBV5-4	few	TGTGCCAGCAGCCCCGCCGGGACTAGCGGGAGGGACATTCAGTACTTC	CASSPAGTSGRDIQYF
TRBD2	TRBJ2-7	TRBV27	once	TGTGCCAGCTGGCGGGGGGCTAGCTACGAGCAGTACTTC	CASWRGASYEQYF
TRBD1	TRBJ2-7	TRBV6-5	-	TGTGCCAGCAAAGGACAGGGGTCTACCTACGAGCAGTACTTC	CASKGQGSTYEQYF
-	TRBJ2-7	TRBV11-3	-	TGTGCCAGCAGCGCGGACATAACCTACGAGCAGTACTTC	CASSADITYEQYF
TRBD1	TRBJ1-1	TRBV6-2/TRBV6-3	-	TGTGCCAGCAGTGCGACAGGGGCCTTCGACACTGAAGCTTTCTTT	CASSATGAFDTEAFF
-	TRBJ1-2	TRBV6-1	-	TGTGCCAGCAGTGCTTCAGGGGTCCCGAGGAGAGGTAACTATGGCTACACCTTC	CASSASGVPRRGNYGYTF
-	TRBJ2-5	TRBV7-9	-	TGTGCCAGCAGCTTAGCGGGGGGCCAAGAGACCCAGTACTTC	CASSLAGGQETQYF
-	TRBJ2-2	TRBV3-1/TRBV3-2	-	TGTGCCAGCAGCTCCCAGGGTGTCGCCGGGGAGCTGTTTTTT	CASSSQGVAGELFF